This TCR beta chain was captured by sequencing in a study of T-cell memory formation after mild COVID-19 (dated by TCRdb to the early 2020s). Context from the whole study: TCR sequence clusters from the two donors were largely donor specific. Two young, previously healthy adult volunteers, one female and one male, were included in the cohort. In a couple of donors, T-cell clones that expanded and contracted after mild COVID-19 were tracked by sequencing TCRalpha and TCRbeta repertoires over time. The full study reports these points: SARS-CoV-2 specificity was not confirmed for the second-wave clones peaking on day 37. Some responding clones were found in pre-infection memory, which suggests that pre-existing cross-reactive memory T cells took part in the SARS-CoV-2 response. The study included only a couple of mild cases, and larger cohorts that include severe cases with pre-infection samples were judged to be necessary. Contracting CD4+ clones appeared mostly in the CM and EM memory subsets, whereas CD8+ clones were enriched in EMRA. Clones contracting from day 15 to 85 had balanced CD4/CD8 phenotypes, while a second wave expanding from day 15 to 37 was biased towards CD4+.

Ficoll-Paque density gradient centrifugation was used to isolate PBMCs. The instrument was an Illumina NovaSeq 6000. TCRalpha and TCRbeta cDNA libraries were constructed by 5'RACE with constant-segment primers, with sample barcodes and unique molecular identifiers being introduced. Trizol reagent was used to extract RNA from every sample. Amplification of the libraries took two PCR steps, and the second step added a second sample barcode plus Illumina TruSeq adapters. Sequencing of libraries was performed on an Illumina NovaSeq with 2 x 150 bp paired-end reads. The authors' pipeline ran thus. Reads were demultiplexed and collapsed into UMI-guided consensus sequences with migec v1.2.7. Using mixcr v2.1.11, the UMI consensuses were aligned to TRA and TRB V and J templates and assembled into clonotypes. A clonotype was counted as expanded or contracted only if both edgeR and NoisET called the change significant, with noise models trained on biological replicates. For edgeR calls, the cutoffs were a false discovery rate-adjusted p below 0.01 and a log2 fold-change threshold of 1. As an exploratory analysis of dynamics, max-normalized trajectories of the 1000 most abundant clonotypes were examined by PCA with hierarchical clustering. Separately sequenced CD4+ and CD8+ repertoires were used to assign the CD4 or CD8 phenotype of responding clones. TCRdb reprocessing: public reads trimmed at Q25 with fastp, clones called with MiXCR, in-frame beta chains kept. Entries that share a CDR3 protein sequence are merged under the most common genes and DNA. The V and J calls were not made by the authors but by TCRdb's processing. The sample table records about 410,000 distinct CDR3 sequences; about 20% of these occur just once. Roughly a fifth of the sample comes from the top ten.

In the case of this clonotype: Its target antigen remains unknown. No base quality values were provided; no much bigger clone lies one nucleotide off.

The junction shows trimming of 4 bases on V and 2 bases on J, and the gene matches do not reach 5 bases of it. Based on the germline V gene (reference sequence), the CDR1 and CDR2 sequences are SEHNR and FQNEAQ. The CDR3 numbers 16 residues from cysteine through phenylalanine. Just the 48-base CDR3 DNA is kept, in frame starting at base 1. The sequence was collected from a man aged 18 to 35 who had mild COVID-19 (a few samples of this study predate the infection). The sample titles of this study are shuffled in the database, so cell type and time point are left out; the donor was told from shared clones. The sample consisted of PBMCs or a T cell subset sorted from them (not recorded which). Here the chain combines TRBV7-9 and TRBJ2-3; 11 junctional bases match TRBD1. At the DNA level, the sequence is TGTGCCAGCAGCTGGGGACAGGGGGTGGTCACAGATACGCAGTATTTT. This yields the protein CASSWGQGVVTDTQYF.